The next 24 T cell receptor beta chains were all read from a single sample in a study of blood T cells in healthy people across ages. Together with a sample-barcoded 5' primer, a J-beta primer mix was included in a second PCR lasting roughly 6 to 12 cycles. MiXCR was run by TCRdb on the 5' RACE reads, yielding one entry per CDR3 protein. Here the sample spans about a million distinct CDR3 sequences, 45% to 60% being singletons. Sequenced sample: blood. The receptors here all came from a woman in her fifties or sixties in good health.

The genes are TRBV30 and TRBJ2-3, with 7 bases aligning to TRBD2. Looked up from germline, CDR1 is GTSNPN and CDR2 is SVGIG (reference sequence). The CDR3 runs 13 residues. Losses at the gene ends were 2 bases for V and 12 bases for J; bases not matched to a gene: 11. Here the CDR3 reads CAWSFGGLGEQYF. As DNA, the CDR3 is TGTGCCTGGAGTTTTGGAGGACTAGGTGAACAGTATTTT.

The rearrangement links TRBV7-9 to TRBJ2-7; 9 nucleotides agree with TRBD1. Germline V lookup: CDR1 SEHNR, CDR2 FQNEAQ (reference sequence). The CDR3 is 16 residues long. Trimming at V came to 1 base and at J to 2 bases, leaving 6 bases not matched to a gene. The CDR3 sequence is CASSLGGTGTTYEQYF. The DNA for the CDR3 is TGTGCCAGCAGCTTAGGTGGGACAGGGACAACCTACGAGCAGTACTTC.

The J gene is TRBJ2-2, the V gene TRBV20-1; the D gene is possibly TRBD1 (6 bases). The germline gives CDR1 DFQATT, CDR2 SNEGSKA (reference sequence). The V and J ends lost 0 bases and 6 bases respectively, with 14 bases between them. The CDR3 sequence is 15 residues long. CDR3 residues: CSARDQGLAPGELFF. In DNA form, the CDR3 reads TGCAGTGCTAGAGATCAGGGGCTAGCCCCCGGGGAGCTGTTTTTT.

The chain recombines TRBV20-1 with TRBJ2-7; perhaps D is TRBD1 or TRBD2 (5 bases each). The V and J ends lost 5 bases and 3 bases respectively, with 17 bases between them. CDR1 and CDR2 from the germline V gene are DFQATT and SNEGSKA (reference sequence). This CDR3 spans 14 amino acids. The CDR3: CSALSPRGVYEQYF. In nucleotides, the CDR3 is TGCAGTGCTCTCTCCCCGAGGGGAGTCTACGAGCAGTACTTC.

The chain joins TRBV29-1 to TRBJ2-2; D remains unclear. V lost 6 bases and J 4 bases, leaving 6 bases between the germline ends. The germline CDR1 and CDR2 sequences are SQVTM and ANQGSEA. The CDR3 is made up of 11 amino acids. The CDR3 spells CSVQRTGELFF. CDR3 sequence (DNA): TGCAGCGTGCAACGCACCGGGGAGCTGTTTTTT.

This clonotype has more than one count but fewer than ten. DNA of the CDR3: TGTGCCAGCAGCTTTTCACGGGGGTTGGGTACTGAAGCTTTCTTT. This codes for CASSFSRGLGTEAFF. The rearrangement joins TRBV7-9 to TRBJ1-1, with a weak D call TRBD1 (5 bases). V was cut by 3 bases and J by 5 bases, with 16 bases left in between. The CDR3 has 15 residues. The germline gives CDR1 SEHNR, CDR2 FQNEAQ (reference sequence).

V gene TRBV20-1 combines with J gene TRBJ2-7; 12 bases fit TRBD2. The end of the DNA is better explained by TRBJ2-5, so the J call may be wrong. The CDR3 totals 12 residues. Germline V gene lookup returns CDR1 DFQATT and CDR2 SNEGSKA (reference sequence). The CDR3 is CSTTSGRQTQYF. The CDR3 nucleotides read TGCAGCACAACTAGCGGGAGGCAGACCCAGTACTTC.

This clonotype has just a few counts. The gene calls are TRBV7-9 and TRBJ2-4, with D uncertain. The CDR3 spans 19 residues. The V end lost 5 bases, the J end lost 0 bases, and 23 bases lay between the germline ends. CDR1 and CDR2 from the germline V gene are SEHNR and FQNEAQ (reference sequence). CDR3 DNA sequence: TGTGCCAGCAGCCCAACAAGAGAAACGCGAACCTTAGCCAAAAACATTCAGTACTTC. Its protein product is CASSPTRETRTLAKNIQYF.

This clonotype was recorded a few times. The CDR3: CASSSGTLGYTF. The CDR3 DNA is TGTGCCAGCTCTTCGGGGACACTTGGCTACACCTTC. The V call is TRBV27, the J call TRBJ1-2; the D gene is possibly TRBD1 (6 bases). Germline CDR1 reads MNHEY; CDR2 reads SMNVEV (reference sequence). This CDR3 has 12 amino acids. V lost 8 bases and J lost 7, with 14 bases in between.

The chain is built from TRBV6-5 and TRBJ2-7, with 10 bases that match TRBD1. The V and J ends lost 6 bases and 4 bases, in that order; junction bases with no gene match: 9. The germline gives CDR1 MNHEY, CDR2 SVGAGI. The CDR3 runs to 15 residues. CDR3 region: CASRIPVGQGYEQYF. The CDR3 DNA reads as TGTGCCAGCAGAATCCCTGTGGGACAGGGGTACGAGCAGTACTTC.

The V call is TRBV7-2, the J call TRBJ2-1, with D possibly being TRBD2 (5 bases). This CDR3 has 13 amino acids. V was clipped by 1 base and J by 9 bases, with 10 bases between them. The germline V gene has CDR1 SGHTA and CDR2 FQGNSA. The CDR3 nucleotides are TGTGCCAGCAGCTTAGATCCCCGGGGTGAGCAGTTCTTC. Amino acid sequence: CASSLDPRGEQFF.

The gene calls are TRBV12-3 or TRBV12-4 and TRBJ2-1, with 7 nucleotides matching TRBD1. There are 16 residues in the CDR3. V was pared by 6 bases and J by 5 bases, with 13 bases of the junction left unmatched. The CDR3: CASRPRGGLPHNEQFF. As DNA, the CDR3 is TGTGCCAGCAGACCAAGAGGGGGCCTTCCCCACAATGAGCAGTTCTTC.

The rearrangement uses TRBV7-9 and TRBJ2-1; TRBD1 matches 7 bases. Per the germline V gene, CDR1 is SEHNR and CDR2 is FQNEAQ (reference sequence). The CDR3 extends over 13 amino acids. V dropped 5 bases and J dropped 9; count of bases not matched to a gene: 7. The CDR3 region is CASSRTGIGEQFF. The CDR3 bases are TGTGCCAGCAGCCGGACAGGTATCGGTGAGCAGTTCTTC.

The chain is built from TRBV2 and TRBJ2-2; D gene uncertain. Trimming took 7 bases from V and 4 from J, leaving 13 bases between them. Germline V gene lookup returns CDR1 SNHLY and CDR2 FYNNEI. The CDR3 is made up of 14 amino acids. The CDR3 DNA sequence: TGTGCCAGCAACGTGGTAGTGGGCACCGGGGAGCTGTTTTTT. It codes for CASNVVVGTGELFF. Full variable domain (rest looked up from reference TRBV2 and TRBJ2-2): EPEVTQTPSHQVTQMGQEVILRCVPISNHLYFYWYRQILGQKVEFLVSFYNNEISEKSEIFDDQFSVERPDGSNFTLKIRSTKLEDSAMYFCASNVVVGTGELFFGEGSRLTVL.

This clonotype turned up a few times. This chain uses TRBV10-3 with TRBJ2-4; D is ambiguous. V lost 3 bases, J lost 13 bases, and 16 bases lay in between. The CDR3 sequence is 13 residues long. Germline V lookup: CDR1 ENHRY, CDR2 SYGVKD. The CDR3 here is CAISDLKPGQQYF. The CDR3, as DNA: TGTGCCATCAGTGATTTGAAGCCAGGCCAGCAGTACTTC.

The chain combines TRBV29-1 with TRBJ2-7; 9 positions match TRBD1. The CDR3 totals 16 residues. Trimming took 0 bases from V and 2 from J; bases not matched to a gene: 8. Germline CDR1 is SQVTM and CDR2 is ANQGSEA. The CDR3 region is CSVEDKARDRAYEQYF. The CDR3 region has the DNA TGCAGCGTTGAAGATAAAGCCCGGGACAGGGCCTACGAGCAGTACTTC.

The chain joins TRBV9 to TRBJ1-2; no definite D call. CDR3 length equals 12 residues. The V end was cut by 3 bases, the J end by 6 bases, with 9 bases between. Germline V lookup: CDR1 SGDLS, CDR2 YYNGEE. DNA for the CDR3: TGTGCCAGCAGCGGGAAGGTCCATGGCTACACCTTC. Its translation: CASSGKVHGYTF.

In the case of this clonotype: One end of the junction does not line up with germline, which may come from a read error. The chain employs TRBV2 and TRBJ2-3; TRBD2 agrees at 8 bases. The CDR3 runs to 15 residues. The germline gives CDR1 SNHLY, CDR2 FYNNEI. The CDR3 DNA reads TGTGCCAGCACTGAGGCTAGCGGGTACACAGGTACGCAGTATTTT. This sequence encodes CASTEASGYTGTQYF.

The chain is built from TRBV12-3 or TRBV12-4 and TRBJ1-4; TRBD1 matches 8 bases. This CDR3 contains 17 residues. J gave up 4 bases and V 1 base, and 8 bases lay outside the gene matches. The CDR3 region has the DNA TGTGCCAGCAGTTTAGAGGCAGGGGGCGCGCATAATGAAAAACTGTTTTTT. It codes for CASSLEAGGAHNEKLFF.

In its sample, this clonotype was seen once. The chain uses TRBV7-3 and TRBJ2-2; 7 nucleotides line up with TRBD1. This CDR3 is 16 amino acids long. V lost 1 base to trimming and J lost 0 bases; unmatched junction nucleotides: 2. Germline V CDR1 and CDR2: SGHTA, FQGTGA. CDR3 sequence: CASSLRTGSNTGELFF. The CDR3 nucleotides are TGTGCCAGCAGCTTAAGGACAGGTTCGAACACCGGGGAGCTGTTTTTT.

The gene calls are TRBV7-2 and TRBJ2-7; 13 nucleotides line up with TRBD2. CDR3 length: 19 residues. Germline-derived CDR1 and CDR2 are SGHTA and FQGNSA. V lost 2 bases, J lost 0 bases, and 10 bases stayed unmatched. Here the CDR3 reads CASSLRTGGTSGTSYEQYF. The CDR3 DNA is TGTGCCAGCAGCTTACGGACAGGAGGGACTAGCGGGACCTCCTACGAGCAGTACTTC.

As to this clonotype: In this CDR3 the conserved last residue, phenylalanine or tryptophan, is missing, so a read error is likely. V and J are TRBV11-2 and TRBJ2-5, with TRBD1 identical over 9 bases. The J segment lost 2 bases and the V segment lost 3 bases, leaving 4 bases of the junction unmatched. CDR3 length: 15 amino acids. Germline V gives CDR1 SGHAT, CDR2 FQNNGV. CDR3 residues: CASSFRGTGQETQYS. In DNA form, the CDR3 reads TGTGCCAGCAGCTTTAGGGGGACAGGGCAAGAGACCCAGTACTCC.

This clonotype occurred a few times. The J gene is TRBJ2-3, the V gene TRBV11-2; D gene ambiguous. The CDR3 runs to 14 residues. With 2 bases removed from V and 7 bases from J, the gap between germline ends came to 13 bases. The germline gives CDR1 SGHAT, CDR2 FQNNGV. CDR3 region: CASSLRPQENTQYF. As DNA, the CDR3 is TGTGCCAGCAGCTTAAGGCCACAAGAGAATACGCAGTATTTT.

The chain is built from TRBV7-2 and TRBJ2-1; D unclear. CDR1 and CDR2 (germline): SGHTA, FQGNSA. Trimming shortened V by 0 bases and J by 9 bases, and 9 bases separated the two germline ends. CDR3 length: 13 residues. The CDR3 nucleotides are TGTGCCAGCAGCTTAGCCCTCCTGAGTGAGCAGTTCTTC. As protein: CASSLALLSEQFF. The full variable domain, its missing parts supplied by reference TRBV7-2 and TRBJ2-1, is GAGVSQSPSNKVTEKGKDVELRCDPISGHTALYWYRQSLGQGLEFLIYFQGNSAPDKSGLPSDRFSAERTGGSVSTLTIQRTQQEDSAVYLCASSLALLSEQFFGPGTRLTVL.